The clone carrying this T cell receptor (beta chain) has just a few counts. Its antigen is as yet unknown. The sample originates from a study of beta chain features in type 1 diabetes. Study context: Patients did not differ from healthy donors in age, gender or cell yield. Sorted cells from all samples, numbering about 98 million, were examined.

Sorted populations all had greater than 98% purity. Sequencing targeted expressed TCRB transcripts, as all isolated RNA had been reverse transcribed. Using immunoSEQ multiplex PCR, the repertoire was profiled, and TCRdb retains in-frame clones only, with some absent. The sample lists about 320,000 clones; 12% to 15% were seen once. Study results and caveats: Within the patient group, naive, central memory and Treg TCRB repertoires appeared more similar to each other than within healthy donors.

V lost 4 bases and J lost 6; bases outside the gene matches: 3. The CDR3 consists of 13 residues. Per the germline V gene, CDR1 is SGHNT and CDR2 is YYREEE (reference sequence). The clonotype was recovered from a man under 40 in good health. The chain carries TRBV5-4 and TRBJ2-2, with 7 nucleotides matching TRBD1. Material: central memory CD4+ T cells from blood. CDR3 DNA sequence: TGTGCCAGCAGCGGGACAGTCCCCGGGGAGCTGTTTTTT. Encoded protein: CASSGTVPGELFF.